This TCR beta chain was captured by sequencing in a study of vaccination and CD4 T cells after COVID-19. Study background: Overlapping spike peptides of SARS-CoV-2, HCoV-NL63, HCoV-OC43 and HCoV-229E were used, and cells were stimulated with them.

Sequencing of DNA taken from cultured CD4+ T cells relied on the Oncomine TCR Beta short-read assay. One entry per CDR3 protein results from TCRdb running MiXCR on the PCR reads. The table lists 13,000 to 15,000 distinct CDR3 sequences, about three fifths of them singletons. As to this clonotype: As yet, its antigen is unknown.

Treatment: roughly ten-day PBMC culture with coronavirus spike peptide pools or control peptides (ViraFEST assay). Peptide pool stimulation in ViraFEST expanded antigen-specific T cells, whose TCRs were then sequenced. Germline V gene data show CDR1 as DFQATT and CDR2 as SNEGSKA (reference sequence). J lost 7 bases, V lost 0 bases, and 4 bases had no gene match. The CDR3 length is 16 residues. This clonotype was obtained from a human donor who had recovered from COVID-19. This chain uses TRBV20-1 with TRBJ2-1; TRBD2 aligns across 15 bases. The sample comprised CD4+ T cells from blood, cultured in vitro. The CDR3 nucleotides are TGCAGTGCTAGAGATGGAGGGACTAGCGGGAGGAATGAGCAGTTCTTC. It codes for CSARDGGTSGRNEQFF.